This T cell receptor beta chain was found in a study of blood T cell repertoires in COVID-19. In the study overall: PBMCs, B-cell-depleted T cells, or T cells provided the cDNA or gDNA that made up the material.

Sequencing used immunoSEQ multiplex PCR; TCRdb keeps in-frame clones, though not all of them. The table shows roughly 140,000 clones, with 86% occurring only once. This clone has a handful of counts. The CDR3 loop spans 13 amino acids. CDR1 and CDR2 (germline): MDHEN, SYDVKM. V lost 5 bases, J lost 4 bases, and 2 bases stayed unmatched. Sequences were obtained from peripheral blood. The chain carries TRBV28 and TRBJ2-1, with 7 bases that match TRBD1. The receptor's source is a man aged 65 to 85 with acute or convalescent COVID-19. The CDR3 sequence is CASSQDRYNEQFF. CDR3 DNA sequence: TGTGCCAGCAGTCAGGACAGGTACAATGAGCAGTTCTTC.